These 27 T cell receptor beta chains originate from one sample sequenced in a study of T cells after yellow fever vaccination. TCRdb reprocessed the 5' RACE reads via MiXCR and lists one record per CDR3 protein. There are under 150,000 distinct CDR3 sequences in the sample; 7.7% occur only once, and 0.55% to 0.9% lies in the top ten. Source: CD4+ T cells sorted from PBMCs, taken 5 days after the yellow fever booster vaccination. The source of these receptors is a young man who received the YFV17D yellow fever vaccine.

The chain joins TRBV20-1 to TRBJ2-2, with 13 bases that match TRBD2. CDR1 and CDR2 (germline): DFQATT, SNEGSKA (reference sequence). The CDR3 has 17 amino acids. V lost 6 bases to trimming and J lost 0 bases; unmatched junction nucleotides: 7. CDR3 amino acids: CSASRLAGGPNTGELFF. CDR3 DNA sequence: TGCAGTGCCTCTAGACTAGCGGGAGGCCCGAACACCGGGGAGCTGTTTTTT.

This clonotype showed up many times. The chain recombines TRBV7-6 with TRBJ2-1, with 9 bases identical to TRBD2. Germline CDR1 reads SGHVS; CDR2 reads FNYEAQ. The CDR3 runs to 16 residues. Trimming cost V 5 bases and J 3 bases; bases outside gene matches: 8. In DNA, the CDR3 is TGTGCCAGCAGCAAAACCGGGACTAGCAGCTACAATGAGCAGTTCTTC. This gives the protein CASSKTGTSSYNEQFF.

Turning to this clonotype: A much larger clone is a single base away; this may be a read error. The chain employs TRBV28 and TRBJ2-3, with D maybe TRBD1 (6 bases). Trimming stripped 5 bases from V and 4 bases from J, with 19 bases between. Per germline, CDR1 MDHEN and CDR2 SYDVKM. The CDR3 totals 16 residues. In DNA, the CDR3 is TGTGCCAGCAGTACACGGACAGTGTCTAGCTCAGATACGCAGTATTTT. The encoded protein is CASSTRTVSSSDTQYF. Together with reference TRBV28 and TRBJ2-3, the CDR3 gives the full variable domain: DVKVTQSSRYLVKRTGEKVFLECVQDMDHENMFWYRQDPGLGLRLIYFSYDVKMKEKGDIPEGYSVSREKKERFSLILESASTNQTSMYLCASSTRTVSSSDTQYFGPGTRLTVL.

This clonotype was detected many times. The CDR3 bases are TGTGCCAGCAGCTTAGGGGAGGGGACAGGGATCAACGAGCAGTACTTC. Protein product: CASSLGEGTGINEQYF. The chain links TRBV7-2 to TRBJ2-7; 9 nucleotides agree with TRBD1. Germline lookup yields CDR1 SGHTA and CDR2 FQGNSA. The CDR3 covers 16 residues. Trimming removed 1 base from V and 5 bases from J; junction bases left unmatched: 9.

The J gene is TRBJ2-7, the V gene TRBV10-3, with TRBD1 matching 11 bases. V lost 6 bases, J lost 0 bases, and 4 bases stayed unmatched. The germline CDR1 and CDR2 sequences are ENHRY and SYGVKD. This CDR3 contains 15 residues. The CDR3 protein is CAISGQGASSYEQYF. The CDR3 region has the DNA TGTGCCATCAGCGGACAGGGGGCGAGCTCCTACGAGCAGTACTTC.

This clonotype was detected ten times or more. V usage is TRBV12-3 or TRBV12-4 and J usage is TRBJ2-2; TRBD1 agrees at 9 bases. The junction had 6 bases not matched to a gene; V was cut back by 6 bases and J by 4 bases. This CDR3 region has 15 residues. The CDR3 nucleotides are TGTGCCAGCAGGTCCGGGACAGGGTCCACCGGGGAGCTGTTTTTT. Protein product: CASRSGTGSTGELFF.

This clonotype was found many times. This chain uses TRBV4-3 with TRBJ2-7, with 7 bases fitting TRBD1. There are 16 residues in the CDR3. The germline V gene has CDR1 LGHNA and CDR2 YSLEER. V lost 4 bases to trimming and J lost 1 base; unmatched junction nucleotides: 10. The CDR3 loop is CASSRTAGDSSYEQYF. In DNA, the CDR3 is TGCGCCAGCAGCCGAACGGCCGGGGACAGTTCCTACGAGCAGTACTTC.

V usage is TRBV7-2 and J usage is TRBJ1-2; no clear D. The germline gives CDR1 SGHTA, CDR2 FQGNSA. The V end was cut by 5 bases, the J end by 10 bases, with 23 bases between. This CDR3 spans 15 amino acids. The CDR3 DNA sequence: TGTGCCAGCAGCCCAGGCCCGTTGTCTTGGGATGACTACACCTTC. It specifies CASSPGPLSWDDYTF.

This clonotype was recorded many times. The chain carries TRBV29-1 and TRBJ2-5, with D hard to call. The CDR3 spans 12 residues. Germline lookup yields CDR1 SQVTM and CDR2 ANQGSEA. Between the trimmed V and J ends, which lost 2 bases and 7 bases, there was a span of 11 bases. CDR3 sequence: CSVEQAPGTQYF. Here the CDR3 DNA reads TGCAGCGTTGAACAAGCGCCCGGGACCCAGTACTTC.

This clonotype was counted many times. The chain recombines TRBV20-1 with TRBJ2-5; unclear D gene. V was cut by 6 bases and J by 4 bases, with 12 bases left in between. CDR1 and CDR2 (germline): DFQATT, SNEGSKA (reference sequence). CDR3 length: 12 amino acids. The DNA for the CDR3 is TGCAGTGCCAATCAGGTCGGAGAGACCCAGTACTTC. The encoded protein is CSANQVGETQYF.

This clonotype was counted ten times or more. The chain has TRBV6-2 or TRBV6-3 and TRBJ2-1; D uncertain. Germline assignment: CDR1 MNHEY and CDR2 SVGEGT. This CDR3 is 12 amino acids long. V was trimmed by 5 bases and J by 8 bases, leaving 10 bases between them. The chain's CDR3 is CASSLDGDEQFF. In DNA form, the CDR3 reads TGTGCCAGCAGTCTAGATGGGGATGAGCAGTTCTTC.

This clonotype was observed many times. The V gene is TRBV11-2, the J gene TRBJ2-7; weak D call: TRBD2 (6 bases). This CDR3 has 14 residues. V lost 5 bases, J lost 9 bases, and 20 bases lay in between. CDR1 is SGHAT and CDR2 is FQNNGV in the germline V gene. CDR3 region: CASSPRGAQPRQYF. CDR3 nucleotides: TGTGCCAGCAGCCCGCGGGGTGCCCAACCGAGGCAGTACTTC.

This clonotype was detected many times. The chain joins TRBV20-1 to TRBJ1-4, with D uncertain. The CDR3 contains 14 residues. Germline CDR1 and CDR2: DFQATT and SNEGSKA (reference sequence). The ends were cut back, 5 bases at V and 1 base at J, with 11 bases in the middle. The CDR3 bases are TGCAGTGCTGGCAACAGAATAACTAATGAAAAACTGTTTTTT. Translation: CSAGNRITNEKLFF.

The chain links TRBV9 to TRBJ2-7, with 9 positions matching TRBD1. The germline gives CDR1 SGDLS, CDR2 YYNGEE. The CDR3 sequence is 14 residues long. Trimming took 2 bases from V and 3 from J; bases not matched to a gene: 3. The CDR3 DNA sequence: TGTGCCAGCAGCGTTGGGACAGGGATCTACGAGCAGTACTTC. Amino acid sequence: CASSVGTGIYEQYF.

This chain joins TRBV30 and TRBJ2-1; TRBD1 or TRBD2 may be the D gene (5 bases each). This CDR3 is built from 11 residues. Trimming removed 8 bases from V and 9 bases from J, with 14 bases in between. Germline assignment: CDR1 GTSNPN and CDR2 SVGIG (reference sequence). This CDR3 is CAADSGFEQFF. The CDR3 DNA sequence: TGTGCCGCGGACTCAGGGTTTGAGCAGTTCTTC.

This clonotype was recorded many times. The J gene is TRBJ2-1, the V gene TRBV7-2; 9 nucleotides agree with TRBD1. The CDR3 sequence is 16 residues long. The V segment lost 7 bases and the J segment 5 bases; nucleotides outside the gene matches: 12. Per germline, CDR1 SGHTA and CDR2 FQGNSA. The CDR3 bases are TGTGCCAGCACTCCTACTTCCGGGACAGGGCACAATGAGCAGTTCTTC. The encoded protein is CASTPTSGTGHNEQFF.

There are many counts of this clonotype. The gene calls are TRBV25-1 and TRBJ2-7, with 10 bases that match TRBD2. The trim removed 2 bases at V and 1 base at J, leaving 8 bases unmatched. CDR3 length equals 17 residues. Germline-derived CDR1 and CDR2 are MGHDK and SYGVNS. For the CDR3, the DNA is TGTGCCAGCAGTGAAGCCTTTGTAGCGGGGGGTTCCTACGAGCAGTACTTC. This encodes CASSEAFVAGGSYEQYF.

This clonotype has a count of ten or more. This sequence joins TRBV7-9 and TRBJ2-7; 11 bases fit TRBD2. The CDR3 consists of 15 residues. The trim removed 2 bases at V and 3 bases at J, leaving 3 bases unmatched. CDR1 is SEHNR, CDR2 FQNEAQ, per germline (reference sequence). The CDR3 is CASSLLAGGGYEQYF. CDR3 in DNA: TGTGCCAGCAGCTTATTAGCGGGAGGGGGCTACGAGCAGTACTTC.

This clonotype has a count of ten or more. The rearrangement uses TRBV6-1 and TRBJ2-7, with a tentative D call TRBD2 (6 bases). Germline loops: CDR1 MNHNS, CDR2 SASEGT. V was pared by 6 bases and J by 6 bases, with 15 bases between. The CDR3 is 13 amino acids. The CDR3 loop reads CASRPGLSREQYF. CDR3 in DNA: TGTGCCAGCAGACCGGGACTTTCCCGCGAGCAGTACTTC.

In this sample, this clonotype turned up many times. The chain links TRBV6-1 to TRBJ2-5, with 10 bases matching TRBD1. The J segment lost 6 bases and the V segment lost 5 bases, leaving 6 bases of the junction unmatched. The CDR3 runs 14 residues. Germline V gene sequence: CDR1 MNHNS, CDR2 SASEGT. The CDR3 DNA follows: TGTGCCAGCAGTATGAGGACAGGGGGGAAGACCCAGTACTTC. Its translation is CASSMRTGGKTQYF.

This clonotype was counted between two and nine times. The rearrangement uses TRBV7-2 and TRBJ1-6; no reliable D call. The germline gives CDR1 SGHTA, CDR2 FQGNSA. The CDR3 extends over 15 amino acids. V was trimmed by 4 bases and J by 7 bases, leaving 14 bases between them. The CDR3 region has the DNA TGTGCCAGCAGCTCTCGGACGGCCCAAAATTCACCCCTCCACTTT. Protein sequence: CASSSRTAQNSPLHF.

This clonotype was seen repeatedly, ten times or more. V and J are TRBV5-1 and TRBJ2-1; 10 bases are shared with TRBD1. The CDR3 consists of 16 residues. Germline trimming cut 0 bases from V and 7 bases from J; bases unmatched to any gene: 7. Germline V gene data show CDR1 as SGHRS and CDR2 as YFSETQ. The CDR3 DNA reads as TGCGCCAGCAGCTTGGAATGGGCGGGACAGGGGAATGAGCAGTTCTTC. The encoded protein is CASSLEWAGQGNEQFF.

This clonotype was recorded many times. The chain has TRBV7-2 and TRBJ2-1; D not resolved. This CDR3 has 13 residues. V lost 4 bases, J lost 0 bases, and 4 bases lay in between. Germline CDR1 SGHTA, CDR2 FQGNSA. The CDR3: CASSSPSYNEQFF. The CDR3, as DNA: TGTGCCAGCAGCTCCCCCTCCTACAATGAGCAGTTCTTC.

For the CDR3, the DNA is TGTGCCAGCAGTGAATACACGGGGGCGCGTGCTTTCTTT. Translation: CASSEYTGARAFF. The genes are TRBV25-1 and TRBJ1-1, with D tentatively TRBD1 (6 bases). This CDR3 region has 13 residues. Deletions cut 0 bases from V and 11 bases from J, with 13 bases between. Germline V lookup: CDR1 MGHDK, CDR2 SYGVNS.

This clonotype occurred many times. This rearrangement joins TRBV11-2 to TRBJ1-1, with no clear D. This CDR3 region has 14 residues. Germline CDR1 is SGHAT and CDR2 is FQNNGV. Trimming removed 5 bases at V and 2 bases at J, with 12 bases between. This CDR3 is CASSLGTVNTEAFF. CDR3 coding DNA: TGTGCCAGCAGCCTAGGAACAGTAAACACTGAAGCTTTCTTT.

This clonotype was seen ten or more times. The rearrangement joins TRBV29-1 to TRBJ2-2, with 8 bases lining up with TRBD2. The CDR3 covers 13 residues. V gave up 3 bases and J gave up 5 bases; unmatched junction bases: 2. Germline loops: CDR1 SQVTM, CDR2 ANQGSEA. The CDR3 is CSVDGGRTGELFF. The CDR3 bases are TGCAGCGTTGACGGCGGGAGGACCGGGGAGCTGTTTTTT.

The chain employs TRBV7-2 and TRBJ2-2; 9 nucleotides line up with TRBD1. V lost 5 bases to trimming and J lost 7 bases; unmatched junction nucleotides: 8. This CDR3 has 15 amino acids. Germline V CDR1 and CDR2: SGHTA, FQGNSA. DNA for the CDR3: TGTGCCAGCAGCGTACCGGGACAGGGTAGCGGGGAGCTGTTTTTT. Its protein is CASSVPGQGSGELFF.